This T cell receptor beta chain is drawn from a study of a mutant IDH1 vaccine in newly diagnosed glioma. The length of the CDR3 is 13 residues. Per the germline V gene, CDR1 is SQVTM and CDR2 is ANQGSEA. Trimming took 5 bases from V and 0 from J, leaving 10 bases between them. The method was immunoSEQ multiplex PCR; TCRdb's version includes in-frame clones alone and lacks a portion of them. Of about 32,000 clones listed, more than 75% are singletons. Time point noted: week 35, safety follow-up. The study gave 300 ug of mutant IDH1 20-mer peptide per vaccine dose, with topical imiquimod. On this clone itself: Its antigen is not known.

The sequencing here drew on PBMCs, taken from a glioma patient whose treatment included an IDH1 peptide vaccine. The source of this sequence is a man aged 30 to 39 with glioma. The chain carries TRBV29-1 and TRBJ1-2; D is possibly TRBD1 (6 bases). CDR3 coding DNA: TGCAGCGTTCTGGACAGTACTAACTATGGCTACACCTTC. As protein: CSVLDSTNYGYTF.